This T cell receptor beta chain was recovered during a study of Ad26.COV2.S vaccination and SARS-CoV-2 variants. V shed 0 bases, J shed 4 bases, and the junction held 2 bases outside the gene matches. This CDR3 contains 15 residues. Germline CDR1 and CDR2: MGHRA and YSYEKL. Generated by immunoSEQ multiplex PCR, the TCRdb table keeps only in-frame clones and is missing some. This sample has some 410,000 clones, with 80% to 95% found just once. Treatment specified: around 19 received Ad26.COV2.S at low or high dose, single or two shots; five or six received placebo; per-sample allocation not given. Sampling happened 63 days after the first vaccine or placebo injection.

The chain combines TRBV4-1 with TRBJ2-1; 8 bases fit TRBD2. The clonotype originates from a person between 18 and 59 years old who received the Ad26.COV2.S COVID-19 vaccine or a placebo. The sequencing used peripheral blood, collected in a trial of Ad26.COV2.S vaccine versus placebo. CDR3 DNA sequence: TGCGCCAGCAGCCAAGATAGCGGGGAATACAATGAGCAGTTCTTC. This codes for CASSQDSGEYNEQFF.